This T cell receptor beta chain was identified during a study of blood T cells in healthy people across ages (dated by TCRdb to about 2015). At the level of the whole study: In model experiments, roughly one uniquely barcoded TCR beta cDNA molecule per two T cells was captured by template switching. For two donors (one aged 18 to 29 and one aged 80 or older), the study analyzed two additional independent replicas of 1 million unique cDNA reads from the same blood draw. Four age groups were formed from the donors: young (average approximately 15 years), middle-aged (around 39), aged (approximately 60) and long-lived (roughly 88). To avoid experimental bias, donors of different ages were randomly spread across the sequencing lanes. Using deep sequencing normalized with unique cDNA molecular identifiers, the study measured how TCR beta repertoire diversity changes with age.

Study-wide conclusions, independent of this receptor: Observed TCR beta diversity per million T cells fell roughly linearly with age, and a significant reduction was already apparent by age about 43. Because donor CMV infection status was unknown, age-related changes in expanded clonotypes were potentially confounded. Since profiling was done on bulk unsorted PBMCs, naive and antigen-experienced compartments could not be conclusively compared. There was a strong correlation between observed TCR beta diversity and the percentage of naive T cells measured by flow cytometry. Compared with the aged group, more naive CD4+ T cells, fewer expanded clones and increased TCR diversity were shown by the long-lived group, suggesting age selection. Estimates of total diversity from one million sequenced T cells were regarded as lower bounds and underestimates.

Libraries were made using 5' RACE. Instrument used: Illumina HiSeq 2500. The second PCR ran for about 6 to 12 cycles and used a J-beta primer mix along with a sample-barcoded 5' primer. A template-switch 5' adaptor carrying 12 random nucleotides introduced a unique molecular identifier onto each TCR beta cDNA molecule. Each sample yielded at least 2.5 million CDR3-containing paired-end reads. First-strand cDNA was synthesized from all RNA with the Mint cDNA synthesis kit, primed by a TRBC-specific oligonucleotide. All cDNA was treated with uracil-DNA glycosylase and then went through a first 18-cycle PCR with the universal primers M1SS and BC2_uni_R. The original methods were these. For normalization, 1 million high-quality reads, each with a distinct molecular identifier, were randomly selected from each sample. Reads sharing molecular identifiers were discarded rather than binned into consensus sequences. MiTCR, set to a Q25 quality threshold and the strictest error-elimination algorithm, was used for CDR3 identification, clonotype clustering and error correction. A nonparametric unseen species model with Euler transformation was used to estimate lower-bound total TCR beta diversity. Using fastp trimming at Q25 and MiXCR clonotype assembly, TCRdb reanalyzed the public sequencing data and kept in-frame beta chains. All rows with the same CDR3 protein become a single entry with the most common DNA and genes. The V and J calls follow TCRdb's processing rather than the paper's. The sample table contains approximately 790,000 distinct CDR3 sequences; only one count was recorded for under 80% of them. Around a quarter of the sample is held by the ten biggest clonotypes.

As regards this clonotype: Its target antigen remains unknown. No much larger clonotype is one base removed from it; base qualities were not supplied.

Donors were a few dozen systemically healthy Caucasian individuals from Russia aged roughly 6 to 90 years. Approximately 11 milliliters of peripheral blood were drawn from each donor into EDTA-treated Vacutainer tubes. Ficoll-Paque density-gradient centrifugation was used to isolate PBMCs, with at least 7 million per sample. Total RNA was extracted from PBMCs with Trizol reagent, with at least 6 micrograms obtained per sample. Naive CD45RAhigh/CD27high T cell percentages were measured by flow cytometry on a PBMC aliquot from every donor. The germline V gene (reference sequence) gives CDR1 as DFQATT and CDR2 as SNEGSKA. The CDR3 contains 13 residues, cysteine and phenylalanine counted. Only CDR3 DNA is held: 39 bases, read in frame from base 1. Compared with germline, V lacks 3 bases and J lacks 4 bases; bases without a gene match: 3.

What was sequenced was blood. The sequence joins TRBV20-1 to TRBJ1-2; 9 of the junction bases match TRBD1. The receptor was derived from a man aged 25 to 45 in good health. The CDR3 has the sequence CSARTGGGYGYTF. The nucleotide sequence reads as follows: TGCAGTGCTAGGACAGGGGGAGGCTATGGCTACACCTTC.